This TCR delta chain is from a study of gamma-delta chains in newborns, infants, children. TCRdb reprocessed the reads using CATT. The sample includes about 10,000 delta-chain clones, just under 9% seen only once; the top ten take approximately 3.8%. There are 20 residues in the CDR3. This receptor was obtained from a child who was a newborn, infant or young child, either healthy, febrile or measles-vaccinated (not recorded which). Sample: blood. J gene TRDJ1 was identified, but the V gene was not called; the DNA was not compared with TRDD3, the D call given in the table. CDR3 amino acids: CALGGAGSDPGGPYTDKLIF. The CDR3 DNA is TGTGCTCTTGGGGGTGCGGGATCGGATCCTGGGGGTCCCTACACCGATAAACTCATCTTT.